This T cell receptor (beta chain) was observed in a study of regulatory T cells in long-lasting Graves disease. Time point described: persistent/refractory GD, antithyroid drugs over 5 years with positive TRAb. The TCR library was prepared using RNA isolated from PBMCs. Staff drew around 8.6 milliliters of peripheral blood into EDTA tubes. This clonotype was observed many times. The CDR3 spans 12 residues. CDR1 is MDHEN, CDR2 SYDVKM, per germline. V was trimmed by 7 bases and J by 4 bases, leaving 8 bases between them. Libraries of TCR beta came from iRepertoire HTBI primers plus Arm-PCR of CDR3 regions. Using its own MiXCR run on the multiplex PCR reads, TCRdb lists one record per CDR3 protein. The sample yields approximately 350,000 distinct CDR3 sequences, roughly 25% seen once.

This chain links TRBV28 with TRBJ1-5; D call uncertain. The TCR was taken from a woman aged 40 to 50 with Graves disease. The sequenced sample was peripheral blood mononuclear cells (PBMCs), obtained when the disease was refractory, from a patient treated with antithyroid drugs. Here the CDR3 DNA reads TGTGCCAGCATTAGAGGGAATCAGCCCCAGCATTTT. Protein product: CASIRGNQPQHF.